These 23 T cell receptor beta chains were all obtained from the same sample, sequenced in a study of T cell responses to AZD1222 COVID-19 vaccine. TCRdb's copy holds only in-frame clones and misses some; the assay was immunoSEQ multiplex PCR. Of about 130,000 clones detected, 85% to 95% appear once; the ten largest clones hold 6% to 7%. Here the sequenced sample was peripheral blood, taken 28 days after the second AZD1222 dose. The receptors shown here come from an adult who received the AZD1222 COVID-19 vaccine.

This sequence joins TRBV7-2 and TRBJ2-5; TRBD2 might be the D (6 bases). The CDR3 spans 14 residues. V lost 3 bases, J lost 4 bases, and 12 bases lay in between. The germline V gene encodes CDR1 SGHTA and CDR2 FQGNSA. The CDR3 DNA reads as TGTGCCAGCAGCTTGGGACTCGCAAGAGAGACCCAGTACTTC. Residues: CASSLGLARETQYF.

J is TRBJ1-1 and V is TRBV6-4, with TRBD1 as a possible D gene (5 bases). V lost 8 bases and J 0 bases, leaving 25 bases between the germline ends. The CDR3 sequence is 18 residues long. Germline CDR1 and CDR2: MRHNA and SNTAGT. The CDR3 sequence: CASHVDFRDCLLNTEAFF. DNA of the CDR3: TGTGCCAGCCATGTAGATTTCAGGGATTGTCTTTTGAACACTGAAGCTTTCTTT.

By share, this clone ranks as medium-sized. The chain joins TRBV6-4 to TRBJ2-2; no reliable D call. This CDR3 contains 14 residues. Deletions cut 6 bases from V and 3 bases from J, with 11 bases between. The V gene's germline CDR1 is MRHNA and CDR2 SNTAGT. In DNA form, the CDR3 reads TGTGCCAGCAGATTAGACACAGACACCGGGGAGCTGTTTTTT. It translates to CASRLDTDTGELFF.

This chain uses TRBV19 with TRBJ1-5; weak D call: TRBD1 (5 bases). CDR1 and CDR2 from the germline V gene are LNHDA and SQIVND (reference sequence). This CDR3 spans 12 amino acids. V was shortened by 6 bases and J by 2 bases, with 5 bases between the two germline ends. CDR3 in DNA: TGTGCCAGTAGACAGGGCAATCAGCCCCAGCATTTT. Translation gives CASRQGNQPQHF.

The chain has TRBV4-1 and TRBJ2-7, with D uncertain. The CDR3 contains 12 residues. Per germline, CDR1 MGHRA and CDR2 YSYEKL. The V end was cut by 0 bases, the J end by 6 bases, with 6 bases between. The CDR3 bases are TGCGCCAGCAGCCAAGAGGGCTTCGAGCAGTACTTC. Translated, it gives CASSQEGFEQYF.

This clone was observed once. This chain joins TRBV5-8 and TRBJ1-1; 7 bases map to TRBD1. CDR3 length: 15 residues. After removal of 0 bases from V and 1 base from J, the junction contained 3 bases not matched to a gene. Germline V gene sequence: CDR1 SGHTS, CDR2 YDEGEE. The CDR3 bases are TGTGCCAGCAGCTTGGACCGGGACAGGAACACTGAAGCTTTCTTT. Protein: CASSLDRDRNTEAFF.

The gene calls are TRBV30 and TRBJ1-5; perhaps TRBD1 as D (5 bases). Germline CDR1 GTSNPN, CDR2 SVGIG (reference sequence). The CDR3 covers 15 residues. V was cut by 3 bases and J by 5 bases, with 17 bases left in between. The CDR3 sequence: CAWRPSGMAYQPQHF. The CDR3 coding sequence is TGTGCCTGGAGGCCCTCAGGGATGGCTTATCAGCCCCAGCATTTT.

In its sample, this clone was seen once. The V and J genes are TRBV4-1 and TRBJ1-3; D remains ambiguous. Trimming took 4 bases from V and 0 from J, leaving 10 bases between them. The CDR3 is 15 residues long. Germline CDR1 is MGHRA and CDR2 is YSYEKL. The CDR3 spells CASSRLQLSGNTIYF. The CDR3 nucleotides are TGCGCCAGCAGCCGCCTACAGCTCTCTGGAAACACCATATATTTT.

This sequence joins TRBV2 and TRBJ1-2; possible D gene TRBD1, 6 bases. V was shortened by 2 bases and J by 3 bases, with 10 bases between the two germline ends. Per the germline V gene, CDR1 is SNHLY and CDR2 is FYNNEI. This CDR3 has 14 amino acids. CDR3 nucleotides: TGTGCCAGCAGTGAAACGGGGGCGTACTATGGCTACACCTTC. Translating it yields CASSETGAYYGYTF.

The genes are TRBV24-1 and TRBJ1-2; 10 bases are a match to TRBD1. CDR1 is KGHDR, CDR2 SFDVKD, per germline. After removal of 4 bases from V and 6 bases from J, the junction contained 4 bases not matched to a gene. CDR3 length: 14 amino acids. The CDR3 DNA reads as TGTGCCACCAGTGACTCCGGACAGGGGGATGGCTACACCTTC. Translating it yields CATSDSGQGDGYTF.

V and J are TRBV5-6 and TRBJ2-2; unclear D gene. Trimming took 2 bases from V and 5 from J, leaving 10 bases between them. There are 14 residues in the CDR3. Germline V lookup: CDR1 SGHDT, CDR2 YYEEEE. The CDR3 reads CASSFPPMTGELFF. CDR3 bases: TGTGCCAGCAGCTTTCCTCCCATGACCGGGGAGCTGTTTTTT.

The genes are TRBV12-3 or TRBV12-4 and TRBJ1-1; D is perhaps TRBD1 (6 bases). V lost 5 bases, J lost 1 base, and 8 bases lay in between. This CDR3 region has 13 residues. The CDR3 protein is CASSTQGNTEAFF. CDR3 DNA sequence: TGTGCCAGCAGTACACAGGGGAACACTGAAGCTTTCTTT.

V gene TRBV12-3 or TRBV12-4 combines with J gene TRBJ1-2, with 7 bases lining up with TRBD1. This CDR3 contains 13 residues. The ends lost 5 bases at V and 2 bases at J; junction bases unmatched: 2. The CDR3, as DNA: TGTGCCAGCAGTCCACAGGGGAACTATGGCTACACCTTC. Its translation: CASSPQGNYGYTF.

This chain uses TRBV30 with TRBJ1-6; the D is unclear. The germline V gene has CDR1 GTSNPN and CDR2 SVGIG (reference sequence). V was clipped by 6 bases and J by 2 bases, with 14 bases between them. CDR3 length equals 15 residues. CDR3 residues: CACTPFDTYNSPLHF. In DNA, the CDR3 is TGTGCCTGCACCCCATTCGACACCTATAATTCACCCCTCCACTTT.

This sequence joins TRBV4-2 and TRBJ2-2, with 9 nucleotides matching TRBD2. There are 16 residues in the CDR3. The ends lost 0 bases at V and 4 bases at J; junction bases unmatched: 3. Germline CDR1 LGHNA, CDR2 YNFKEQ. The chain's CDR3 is CASSQDGGGATGELFF. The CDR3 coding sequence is TGTGCCAGCAGCCAAGATGGCGGGGGGGCCACCGGGGAGCTGTTTTTT.

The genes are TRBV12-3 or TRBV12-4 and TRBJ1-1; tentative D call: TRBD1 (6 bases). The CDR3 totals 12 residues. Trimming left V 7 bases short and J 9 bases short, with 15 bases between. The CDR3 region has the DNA TGTGCCAGCAAGGGGTGGGACACGAAAGCTTTCTTT. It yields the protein CASKGWDTKAFF.

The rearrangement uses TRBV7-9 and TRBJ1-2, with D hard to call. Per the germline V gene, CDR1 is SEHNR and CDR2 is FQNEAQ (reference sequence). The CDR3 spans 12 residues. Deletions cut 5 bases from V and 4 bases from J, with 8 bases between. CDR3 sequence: CASSPQVYGYTF. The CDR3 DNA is TGTGCCAGCAGCCCCCAAGTCTATGGCTACACCTTC.

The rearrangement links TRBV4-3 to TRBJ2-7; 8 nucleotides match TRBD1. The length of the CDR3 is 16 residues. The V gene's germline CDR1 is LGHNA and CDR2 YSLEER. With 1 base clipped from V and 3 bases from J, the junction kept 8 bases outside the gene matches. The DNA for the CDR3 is TGCGCCAGCAGCCAAGGTACAGGGGGTCACATCTACGAGCAGTACTTC. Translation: CASSQGTGGHIYEQYF.

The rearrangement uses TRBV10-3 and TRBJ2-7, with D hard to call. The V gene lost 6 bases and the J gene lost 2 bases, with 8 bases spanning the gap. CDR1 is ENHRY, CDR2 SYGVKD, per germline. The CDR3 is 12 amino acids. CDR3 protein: CAIRAGAYEQYF. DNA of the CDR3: TGTGCCATCAGGGCCGGAGCCTACGAGCAGTACTTC.

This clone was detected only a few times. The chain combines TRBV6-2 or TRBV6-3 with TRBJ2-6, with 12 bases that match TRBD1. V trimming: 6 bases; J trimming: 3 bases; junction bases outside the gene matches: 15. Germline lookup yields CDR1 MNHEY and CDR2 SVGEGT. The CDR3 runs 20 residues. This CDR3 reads CASRYLTRDRGQSGANVLTF. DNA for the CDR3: TGTGCCAGCAGATACCTCACCCGGGACAGGGGGCAAAGTGGGGCCAACGTCCTGACTTTC.

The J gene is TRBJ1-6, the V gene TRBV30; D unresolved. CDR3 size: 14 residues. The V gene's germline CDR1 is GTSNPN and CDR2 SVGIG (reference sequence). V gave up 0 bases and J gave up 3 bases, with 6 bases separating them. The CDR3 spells CAWSVRLYNSPLHF. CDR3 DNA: TGTGCCTGGAGTGTACGCCTCTATAATTCACCCCTCCACTTT.

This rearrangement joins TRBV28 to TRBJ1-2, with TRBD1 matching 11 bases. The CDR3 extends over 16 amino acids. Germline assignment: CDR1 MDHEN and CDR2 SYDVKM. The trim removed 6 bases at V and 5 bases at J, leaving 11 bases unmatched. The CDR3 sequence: CASRSGQGAEFYGYTF. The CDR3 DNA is TGTGCCAGCAGGAGCGGACAGGGGGCTGAGTTTTATGGCTACACCTTC.

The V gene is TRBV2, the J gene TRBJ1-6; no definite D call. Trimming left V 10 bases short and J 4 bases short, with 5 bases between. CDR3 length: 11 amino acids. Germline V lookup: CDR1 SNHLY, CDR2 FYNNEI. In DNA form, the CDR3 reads TGTGCCACCCGATATAATTCACCCCTCCACTTT. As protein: CATRYNSPLHF. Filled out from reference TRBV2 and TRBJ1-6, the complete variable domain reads EPEVTQTPSHQVTQMGQEVILRCVPISNHLYFYWYRQILGQKVEFLVSFYNNEISEKSEIFDDQFSVERPDGSNFTLKIRSTKLEDSAMYFCATRYNSPLHFGNGTRLTVT.